This TCR beta chain derives from a study of spatial heterogeneity in lung cancer (dated by TCRdb to between 2018 and 2021). Turning to the overall study: Beta-chain transcripts were consistently detected in greater numbers than alpha-chain transcripts, which likely reflects a higher abundance of beta-chain transcripts. In the raw uncorrected reads, each unique combination of TCR and UMI appeared more than ten times on average. TCR alpha and beta repertoires were quantitatively compared across multiple tumor regions, matched nontumor lung and blood in non-small cell lung cancer. Nonsynonymous mutation counts, determined by whole-exome sequencing of tumor tissue, were related to TCR repertoire features. At surgery, 200 or so tumor regions, 61 to 75 matched nontumor lung samples and more than 55 PBMC samples were TCR-sequenced for both alpha and beta chains.

The research as a whole found: Confirming at a functional level the hypothesis that regional TCRs recognize regional mutations was considered to require additional single-cell paired TCR alpha and beta sequencing. Ubiquitous expanded tumor TCRs were detected in blood more often at tumor resection than at routine follow-up.

The time point tag for this specimen amounts to: sample taken at primary tumor resection. Donors were 65 to 85 patients with early-stage, untreated non-small cell lung cancer from the lung TRACERx cohort. Whole RNA extracted from tumor and nontumor lung tissue, or from cryopreserved PBMC samples, was used for TCR sequencing without cell sorting. Only patients for whom sufficient RNA was available from at least two tumor regions were selected for TCR sequencing. This clonotype was seen at least ten times. Its antigen remains undetermined. No base quality information exists; no much larger clone differs at one position. Library preparation used 5' RACE. The reads were generated on a NextSeq 500. To allow correction of PCR and sequencing errors, the TCR library protocol tagged every TCR cDNA molecule with a unique molecular identifier. The source study handled its data this way. Decombinator tools were used for TCR identification, UMI-based error correction and CDR3 extraction. Expanded TCRs were defined as those above a frequency of 2 per 1,000, corresponding to the top 1% of the tumor frequency distribution. Each repertoire was subsampled 100 times to 5,000 TCRs, after which Renyi diversity was computed with the R vegan package. CDR3 similarity networks were built from amino acid triplet string-kernel similarity, with CDR3s being connected when pairwise similarity was above 0.82. The public reads were reprocessed in TCRdb via fastp at Q25 and MiXCR, keeping in-frame beta chains. CDR3 protein sequences are deduplicated, and each keeps its most common genes and DNA. The V and J calls were determined by TCRdb, not by the authors. Within this sample are over 50,000 distinct CDR3 sequences, with nearly 6.5% of them counted one time only. The ten largest clones capture roughly 14% of the sample.

CDR1 is given as SQVTM and CDR2 as ANQGSEA, both from the germline V gene. Relative to germline, V is missing 3 bases and J is missing 7 bases, with 7 bases of the junction outside any gene match. Taken from cysteine to phenylalanine, the CDR3 has 14 residues. Only the CDR3 portion is preserved as DNA: 42 bases, with reading frame beginning at the first base. The sequencing here drew on PBMCs, taken at surgery. The sequence was obtained from a female donor with early-stage non-small cell lung cancer. The chain couples TRBV29-1 to TRBJ2-1; TRBD2 lines up with 9 middle nucleotides. The DNA sequence is given as TGCAGCGTTGACTCTAGCGGGAATGGGAATGAGCAGTTCTTC. It specifies CSVDSSGNGNEQFF.